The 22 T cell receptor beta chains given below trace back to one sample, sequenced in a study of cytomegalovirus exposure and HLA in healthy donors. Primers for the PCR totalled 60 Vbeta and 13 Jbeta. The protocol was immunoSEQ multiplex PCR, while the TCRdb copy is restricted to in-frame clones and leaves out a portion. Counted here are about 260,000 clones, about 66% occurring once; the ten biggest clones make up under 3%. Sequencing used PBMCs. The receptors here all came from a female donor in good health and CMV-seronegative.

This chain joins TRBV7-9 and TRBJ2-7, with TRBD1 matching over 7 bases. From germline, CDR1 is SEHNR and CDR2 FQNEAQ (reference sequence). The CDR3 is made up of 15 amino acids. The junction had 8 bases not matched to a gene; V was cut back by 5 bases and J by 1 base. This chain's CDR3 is CASSPGQAKSYEQYF. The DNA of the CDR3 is TGTGCCAGCAGCCCCGGACAGGCGAAATCCTACGAGCAGTACTTC.

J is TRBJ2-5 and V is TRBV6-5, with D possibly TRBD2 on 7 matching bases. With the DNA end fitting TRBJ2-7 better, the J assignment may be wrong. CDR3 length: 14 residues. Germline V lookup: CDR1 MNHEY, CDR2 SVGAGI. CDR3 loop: CASTGGRGWYEQYF. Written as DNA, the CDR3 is TGTGCCAGCACCGGGGGGAGGGGGTGGTACGAGCAGTACTTC.

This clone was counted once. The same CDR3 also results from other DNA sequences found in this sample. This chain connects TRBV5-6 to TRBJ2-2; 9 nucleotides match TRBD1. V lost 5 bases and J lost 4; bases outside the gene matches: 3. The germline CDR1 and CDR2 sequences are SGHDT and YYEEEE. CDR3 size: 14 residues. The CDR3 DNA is TGTGCCAGCAGAGGACAGGGGCGCACCGGGGAGCTGTTTTTT. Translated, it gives CASRGQGRTGELFF.

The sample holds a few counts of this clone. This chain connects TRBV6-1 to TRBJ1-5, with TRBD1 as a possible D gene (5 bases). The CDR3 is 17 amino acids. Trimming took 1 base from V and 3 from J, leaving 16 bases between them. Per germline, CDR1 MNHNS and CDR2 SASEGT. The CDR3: CASSEERWQGFNQPQHF. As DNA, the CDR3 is TGTGCCAGCAGTGAAGAAAGGTGGCAGGGCTTCAATCAGCCCCAGCATTTT.

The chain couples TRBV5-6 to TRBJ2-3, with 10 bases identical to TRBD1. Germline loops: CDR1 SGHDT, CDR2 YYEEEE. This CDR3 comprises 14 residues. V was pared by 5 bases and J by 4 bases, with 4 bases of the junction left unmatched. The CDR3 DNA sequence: TGTGCCAGCAGTTCCGGGACAGGGGCAGATACGCAGTATTTT. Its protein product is CASSSGTGADTQYF.

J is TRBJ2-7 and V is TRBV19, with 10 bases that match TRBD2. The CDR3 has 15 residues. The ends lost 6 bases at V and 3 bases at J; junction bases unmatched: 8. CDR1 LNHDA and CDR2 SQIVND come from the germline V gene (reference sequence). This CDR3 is CASSYSPSGSYEQYF. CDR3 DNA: TGTGCCAGTAGCTACTCCCCTAGCGGGAGCTACGAGCAGTACTTC.

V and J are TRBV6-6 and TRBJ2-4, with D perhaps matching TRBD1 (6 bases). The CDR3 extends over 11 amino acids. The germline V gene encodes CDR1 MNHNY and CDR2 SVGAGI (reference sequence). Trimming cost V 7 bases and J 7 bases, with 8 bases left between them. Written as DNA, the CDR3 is TGTGCCAGCAAAACAGGGAACATTCAGTACTTC. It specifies CASKTGNIQYF.

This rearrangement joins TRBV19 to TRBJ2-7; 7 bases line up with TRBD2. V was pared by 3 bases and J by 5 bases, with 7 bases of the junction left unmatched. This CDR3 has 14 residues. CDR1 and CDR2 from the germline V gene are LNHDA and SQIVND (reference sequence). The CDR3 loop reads CASSIRTSVNEQYF. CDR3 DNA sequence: TGTGCCAGTAGTATCCGGACTAGTGTGAACGAGCAGTACTTC. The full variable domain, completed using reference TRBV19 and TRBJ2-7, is DGGITQSPKYLFRKEGQNVTLSCEQNLNHDAMYWYRQDPGQGLRLIYYSQIVNDFQKGDIAEGYSVSREKKESFPLTVTSAQKNPTAFYLCASSIRTSVNEQYFGPGTRLTVT.

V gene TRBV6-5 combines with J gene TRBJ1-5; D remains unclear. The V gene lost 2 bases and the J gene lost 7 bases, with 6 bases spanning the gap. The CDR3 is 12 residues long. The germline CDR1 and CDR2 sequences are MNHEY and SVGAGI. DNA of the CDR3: TGTGCCAGCAGTTACGGCCAACAGCCCCAGCATTTT. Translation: CASSYGQQPQHF.

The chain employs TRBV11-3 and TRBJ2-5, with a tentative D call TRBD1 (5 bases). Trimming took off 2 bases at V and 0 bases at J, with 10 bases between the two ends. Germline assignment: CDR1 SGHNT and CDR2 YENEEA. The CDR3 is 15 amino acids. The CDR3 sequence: CASSLRGTHQETQYF. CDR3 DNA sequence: TGTGCCAGCAGCTTAAGGGGAACCCACCAAGAGACCCAGTACTTC.

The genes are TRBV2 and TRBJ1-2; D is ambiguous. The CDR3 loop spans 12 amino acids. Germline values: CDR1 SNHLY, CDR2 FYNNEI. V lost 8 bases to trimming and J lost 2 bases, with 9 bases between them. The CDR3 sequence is CASGGRNYGYTF. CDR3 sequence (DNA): TGTGCCAGCGGTGGGAGAAACTATGGCTACACCTTC.

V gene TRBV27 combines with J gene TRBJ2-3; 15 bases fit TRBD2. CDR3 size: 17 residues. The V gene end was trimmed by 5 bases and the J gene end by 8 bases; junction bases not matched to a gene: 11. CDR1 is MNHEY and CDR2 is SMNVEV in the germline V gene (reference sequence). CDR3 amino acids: CASSQGLAGGPVGTQYF. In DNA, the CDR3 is TGTGCCAGCAGTCAGGGACTAGCGGGAGGCCCCGTTGGTACGCAGTATTTT.

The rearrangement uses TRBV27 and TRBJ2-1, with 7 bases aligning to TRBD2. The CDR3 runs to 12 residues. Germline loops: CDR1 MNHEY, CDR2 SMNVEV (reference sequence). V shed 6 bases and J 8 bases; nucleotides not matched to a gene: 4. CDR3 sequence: CASSSGGYEQFF. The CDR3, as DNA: TGTGCCAGCAGCTCCGGGGGGTATGAGCAGTTCTTC.

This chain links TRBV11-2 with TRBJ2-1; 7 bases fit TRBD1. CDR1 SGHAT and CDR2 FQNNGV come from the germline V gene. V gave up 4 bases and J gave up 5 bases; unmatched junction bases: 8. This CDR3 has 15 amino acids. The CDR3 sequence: CASSYRRDSNNEQFF. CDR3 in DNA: TGTGCCAGCAGCTATCGCCGGGACAGTAACAATGAGCAGTTCTTC.

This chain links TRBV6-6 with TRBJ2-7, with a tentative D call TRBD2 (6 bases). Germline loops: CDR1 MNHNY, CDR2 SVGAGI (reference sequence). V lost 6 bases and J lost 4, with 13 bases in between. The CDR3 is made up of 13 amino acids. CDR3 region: CASRGGDRYEQYF. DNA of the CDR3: TGTGCCAGCAGAGGAGGGGATAGGTACGAGCAGTACTTC.

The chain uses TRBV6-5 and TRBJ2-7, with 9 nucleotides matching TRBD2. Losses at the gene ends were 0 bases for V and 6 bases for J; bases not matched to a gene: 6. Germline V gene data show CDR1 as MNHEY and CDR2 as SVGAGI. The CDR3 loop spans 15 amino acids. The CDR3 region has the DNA TGTGCCAGCAGTTACTCGATGGGGACTAGCCGCGAGCAGTACTTC. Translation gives CASSYSMGTSREQYF.

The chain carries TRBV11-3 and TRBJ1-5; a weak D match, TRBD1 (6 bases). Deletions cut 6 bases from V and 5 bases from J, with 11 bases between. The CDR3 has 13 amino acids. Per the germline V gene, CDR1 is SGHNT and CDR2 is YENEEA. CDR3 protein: CASSRGGHQPQHF. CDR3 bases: TGTGCCAGCAGTAGGGGGGGCCATCAGCCCCAGCATTTT.

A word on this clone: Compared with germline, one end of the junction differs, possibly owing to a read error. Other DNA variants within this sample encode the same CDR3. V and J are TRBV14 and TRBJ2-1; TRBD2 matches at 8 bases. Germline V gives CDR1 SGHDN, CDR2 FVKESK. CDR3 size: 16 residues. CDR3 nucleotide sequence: TGTGCCAGCAGAGGGAACAGCGGGAGAGCCTACAATGAGCAATTCTTC. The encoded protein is CASRGNSGRAYNEQFF.

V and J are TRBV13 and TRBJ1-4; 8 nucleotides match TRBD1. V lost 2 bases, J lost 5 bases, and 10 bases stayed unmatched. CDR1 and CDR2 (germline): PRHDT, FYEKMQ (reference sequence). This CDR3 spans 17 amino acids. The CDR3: CASSLRGGQDSNEKLFF. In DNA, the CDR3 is TGTGCCAGCAGCTTAAGGGGGGGACAGGACAGCAATGAAAAACTGTTTTTT.

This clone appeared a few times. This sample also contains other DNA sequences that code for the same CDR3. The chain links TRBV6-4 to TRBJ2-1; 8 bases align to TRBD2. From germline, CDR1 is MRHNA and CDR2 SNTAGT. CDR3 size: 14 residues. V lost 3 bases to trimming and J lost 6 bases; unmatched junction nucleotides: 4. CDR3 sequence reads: CASSEGLAGNEQFF. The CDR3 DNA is TGTGCCAGCAGTGAGGGGCTAGCGGGCAATGAGCAGTTCTTC.

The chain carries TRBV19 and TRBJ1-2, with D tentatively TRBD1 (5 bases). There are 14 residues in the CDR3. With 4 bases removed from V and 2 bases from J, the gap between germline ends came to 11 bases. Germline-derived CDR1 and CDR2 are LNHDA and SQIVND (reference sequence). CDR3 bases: TGTGCCAGTAGTACCCCGGCAGGGAACTATGGCTACACCTTC. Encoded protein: CASSTPAGNYGYTF.

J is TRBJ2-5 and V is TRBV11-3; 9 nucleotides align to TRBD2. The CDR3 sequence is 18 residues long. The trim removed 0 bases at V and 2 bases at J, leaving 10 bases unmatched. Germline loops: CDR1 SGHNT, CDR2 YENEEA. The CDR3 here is CASSLDDLAGAGQETQYF. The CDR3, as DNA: TGTGCCAGCAGCTTAGACGATTTAGCGGGGGCGGGACAAGAGACCCAGTACTTC. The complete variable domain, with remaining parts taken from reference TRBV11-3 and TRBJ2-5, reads EAGVVQSPRYKIIEKKQPVAFWCNPISGHNTLYWYLQNLGQGPELLIRYENEEAVDDSQLPKDRFSAERLKGVDSTLKIQPAELGDSAVYLCASSLDDLAGAGQETQYFGPGTRLLVL.